This TCR beta chain was sequenced in a study of T cell repertoires in cytomegalovirus infection. Whole-study results and caveats: The ex vivo response was dominated by HLA-C-restricted CMV-specific TCR beta clonotypes.

J was trimmed by 9 bases and V by 3 bases; bases with no gene match: 8. The CDR3 runs 14 residues. In germline, CDR1 is SGDLS, CDR2 YYNGEE. Concerning this clonotype: Its matching antigen is unknown.

TCRdb itself ran the reads through MiXCR, one entry per CDR3 protein. Of almost 550,000 distinct CDR3 sequences listed, 16% are singletons. The sequence was obtained from a human donor in good health (CMV status not recorded). Some clones in this sample may be carry-over from other donors' samples. Sequencing was done on a sample of CD8+ T cells from PBMCs. This chain joins TRBV9 and TRBJ2-1, with 8 positions matching TRBD2. CDR3 amino acids: CASSAGSGGGEQFF. CDR3 in DNA: TGTGCCAGCAGCGCGGGCAGCGGGGGCGGTGAGCAGTTCTTC.